This T cell receptor beta chain stems from a study of control samples from healthy donors and cancer patients. The table came from immunoSEQ multiplex PCR; TCRdb's copy has only in-frame clones and leaves some out. This sample has tens of thousands of clones, with roughly nine tenths found just once. V gave up 3 bases and J gave up 3 bases, with 12 bases separating them. This CDR3 comprises 14 residues. Germline V CDR1 and CDR2: SGHTA, FQGNSA. Sequences were obtained from PBMCs. This clonotype was obtained from a man in his sixties with colorectal cancer. The chain combines TRBV7-2 with TRBJ2-7; D may be TRBD2 (6 bases). The CDR3 DNA is TGTGCCAGCAGCTTTCAGGCGGGGAGCTACGAGCAGTACTTC. This gives the protein CASSFQAGSYEQYF.